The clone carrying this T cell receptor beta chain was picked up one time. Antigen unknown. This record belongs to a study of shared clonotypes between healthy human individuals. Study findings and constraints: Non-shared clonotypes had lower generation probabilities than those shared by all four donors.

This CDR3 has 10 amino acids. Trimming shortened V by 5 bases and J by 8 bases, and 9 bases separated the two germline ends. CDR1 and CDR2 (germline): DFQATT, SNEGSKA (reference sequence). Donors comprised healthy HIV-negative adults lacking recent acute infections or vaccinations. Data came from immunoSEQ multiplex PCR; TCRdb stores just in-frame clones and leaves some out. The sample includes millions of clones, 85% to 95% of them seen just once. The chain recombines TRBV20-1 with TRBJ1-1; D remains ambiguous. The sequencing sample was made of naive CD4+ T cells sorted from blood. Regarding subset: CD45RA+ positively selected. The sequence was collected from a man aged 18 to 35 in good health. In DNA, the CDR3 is TGCAGTGCTGATACTGTAGAAGCTTTCTTT. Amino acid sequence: CSADTVEAFF.